This T cell receptor beta chain was sequenced during a study of blood T cell repertoires in COVID-19. Germline-derived CDR1 and CDR2 are MNHEY and SMNVEV (reference sequence). Losses at the gene ends were 3 bases for V and 0 bases for J; bases not matched to a gene: 7. CDR3 length: 16 amino acids. Using immunoSEQ multiplex PCR, the repertoire was profiled, and TCRdb retains in-frame clones only, with some absent. The sample has 250,000 to 350,000 clones, under 90% seen once. Material: PBMCs or T cells enriched from blood (not recorded which). The sequence derives from a woman aged 50 to 65 who had been exposed to COVID-19. The rearrangement links TRBV27 to TRBJ2-7, with TRBD1 matching 8 bases. The CDR3 region is CASSFGTGRTSYEQYF. The DNA of the CDR3 is TGTGCCAGCAGTTTCGGGACAGGACGAACCTCCTACGAGCAGTACTTC.